This TCR beta chain is from a study of technical replicates of blood from several donors. The table came from immunoSEQ multiplex PCR; TCRdb's copy has only in-frame clones and leaves some out. The top ten clones hold around 5% of a sample with about 76,000 clones, just over 85% of them seen once. CDR3 size: 15 residues. With 9 bases clipped from V and 9 bases from J, the junction kept 18 bases outside the gene matches. The germline V gene has CDR1 SGHNT and CDR2 YYREEE (reference sequence). The origin of this receptor is a human donor in good health. Some clones in this sample may be carry-over from other donors' samples. This rearrangement joins TRBV5-4 to TRBJ2-1; the match to TRBD1 covers 7 bases. Material for sequencing was PBMCs. The CDR3 DNA follows: TGTGCCACCTTGAATTCAGACAGGGTTGGAAGTGAGCAGTTCTTC. Amino acids: CATLNSDRVGSEQFF. Looking up the rest from reference TRBV5-4 and TRBJ2-1 gives the full variable domain: ETGVTQSPTHLIKTRGQQVTLRCSSQSGHNTVSWYQQALGQGPQFIFQYYREEENGRGNFPPRFSGLQFPNYSSELNVNALELDDSALYLCATLNSDRVGSEQFFGPGTRLTVL.